Below are 30 T cell receptor beta chains sequenced from a single sample in a study of preoperative IRX-2 immunotherapy in early breast cancer. The treatment here: preoperative locoregional IRX-2 cytokine immunotherapy. Profiled with immunoSEQ multiplex PCR; TCRdb holds only in-frame clones, not every one. The profile shows 40,000 to 45,000 clones, 70% to 85% of them singletons. The sequencing here drew on tumor tissue, taken after IRX-2 immunotherapy. The receptors derive from a human donor with breast cancer.

The chain has TRBV7-6 and TRBJ2-3, with 10 bases lining up with TRBD2. Germline V CDR1 and CDR2: SGHVS, FNYEAQ. The length of the CDR3 is 15 residues. The V and J ends lost 3 bases and 2 bases, in that order; junction bases with no gene match: 2. Here the CDR3 reads CASSLTSGLTDTQYF. The CDR3 DNA reads as TGTGCCAGCAGCTTGACTAGCGGGCTCACAGATACGCAGTATTTT. Combining the CDR3 with reference TRBV7-6 and TRBJ2-3 gives the whole variable domain GAGVSQSPRYKVTKRGQDVALRCDPISGHVSLYWYRQALGQGPEFLTYFNYEAQQDKSGLPNDRFSAERPEGSISTLTIQRTEQRDSAMYRCASSLTSGLTDTQYFGPGTRLTVL.

In this sample, this clone turned up once. The rearrangement joins TRBV19 to TRBJ2-2; TRBD1 matches at 8 bases. Germline CDR1 is LNHDA and CDR2 is SQIVND (reference sequence). CDR3 length: 16 amino acids. Trimming cost V 4 bases and J 2 bases; bases outside gene matches: 6. CDR3: CASSRQGQVNTGELFF. The CDR3 nucleotides read TGTGCCAGTAGTAGGCAGGGACAGGTAAACACCGGGGAGCTGTTTTTT. The full variable domain, with the rest looked up from reference TRBV19 and TRBJ2-2, is DGGITQSPKYLFRKEGQNVTLSCEQNLNHDAMYWYRQDPGQGLRLIYYSQIVNDFQKGDIAEGYSVSREKKESFPLTVTSAQKNPTAFYLCASSRQGQVNTGELFFGEGSRLTVL.

The rearrangement joins TRBV5-1 to TRBJ2-7; possibly TRBD1 for D (6 bases). Trimming cost V 4 bases and J 0 bases, with 20 bases left between them. Germline loops: CDR1 SGHRS, CDR2 YFSETQ. This CDR3 is built from 17 residues. Here the CDR3 DNA reads TGCGCCAGCAGCCCCGGCTACGGGGACAATCCCTCCTACGAGCAGTACTTC. This gives the protein CASSPGYGDNPSYEQYF.

The chain couples TRBV19 to TRBJ1-5, with D uncertain. V lost 10 bases and J 11 bases, leaving 18 bases between the germline ends. This CDR3 has 12 residues. Germline V gene data show CDR1 as LNHDA and CDR2 as SQIVND (reference sequence). The CDR3 here is CATQKGGASQHF. CDR3 sequence (DNA): TGTGCCACCCAAAAAGGCGGTGCCTCCCAGCATTTT.

This rearrangement joins TRBV6-1 to TRBJ1-2; D is undetermined. Trimming shortened V by 1 base and J by 3 bases, and 18 bases separated the two germline ends. Germline loops: CDR1 MNHNS, CDR2 SASEGT. The CDR3 length is 17 residues. The CDR3 protein is CASSEEGNSPEYYGYTF. CDR3 sequence (DNA): TGTGCCAGCAGTGAAGAAGGTAACAGCCCGGAATACTATGGCTACACCTTC.

The chain employs TRBV12-5 and TRBJ1-3; a possible D gene is TRBD1 (6 bases). The CDR3 runs to 13 residues. V was clipped by 1 base and J by 10 bases, with 11 bases between them. In germline, CDR1 is LGHNT, CDR2 FRNRAP. In DNA form, the CDR3 reads TGTGCTAGTGGTTTGGGATTTGGACAGACCATATATTTT. Its translation: CASGLGFGQTIYF.

CDR3 sequence (DNA): TGTGCCAGTAGTATTGTACGGGAAAATGAAAAACTGTTTTTT. Translating gives CASSIVRENEKLFF. The chain couples TRBV19 to TRBJ1-4; D ambiguous. The CDR3 is made up of 14 amino acids. The V end lost 3 bases, the J end lost 5 bases, and 10 bases lay between the germline ends. The germline V gene encodes CDR1 LNHDA and CDR2 SQIVND (reference sequence).

This chain joins TRBV6-8 and TRBJ1-2, with TRBD1 identical over 9 bases. This CDR3 has 13 residues. Germline CDR1 MNHGY, CDR2 SAAAGT. Trimming at V came to 6 bases and at J to 8 bases, leaving 7 bases not matched to a gene. Here the CDR3 reads CASSAGQGGGYTF. The DNA for the CDR3 is TGTGCCAGCAGCGCGGGACAGGGTGGCGGCTACACCTTC.

This clone was recorded a few times. The genes are TRBV11-3 and TRBJ2-1; 9 bases agree with TRBD2. V shed 5 bases and J 7 bases; nucleotides not matched to a gene: 6. There are 14 residues in the CDR3. Germline V lookup: CDR1 SGHNT, CDR2 YENEEA. CDR3 amino acids: CASSISGSENEQFF. The CDR3, as DNA: TGTGCCAGCAGCATTAGCGGGAGTGAGAATGAGCAGTTCTTC.

This clone was observed a few times. The chain has TRBV7-1 and TRBJ1-5; no reliable D call. TRBV7-1 is assigned to the ORF class and has an uncertain function. This CDR3 is built from 16 residues. The germline V and J ends were trimmed by 4 bases and 0 bases, with 13 bases remaining between them. The CDR3 protein is CASSLSYPYSNQPQHF. Here the CDR3 DNA reads TGTGCCAGCAGCTTAAGTTATCCTTATAGCAATCAGCCCCAGCATTTT.

This rearrangement joins TRBV6-8 to TRBJ2-7; 7 bases are a match to TRBD2. Germline CDR1 reads MNHGY; CDR2 reads SAAAGT. J lost 6 bases, V lost 2 bases, and 4 bases had no gene match. The CDR3 is 13 residues long. CDR3 nucleotides: TGTGCCAGCAGTTACCAGACTAGCAGCGAGCAGTACTTC. This gives the protein CASSYQTSSEQYF.

The chain links TRBV29-1 to TRBJ1-1; a possible D gene is TRBD1 (5 bases). The germline gives CDR1 SQVTM, CDR2 ANQGSEA. Trimming stripped 7 bases from V and 3 bases from J, with 12 bases between. The CDR3 contains 12 residues. CDR3: CSARDSDTEAFF. The CDR3 region has the DNA TGCAGCGCTCGGGACTCAGACACTGAAGCTTTCTTT.

The genes are TRBV6-9 and TRBJ2-3; D is unresolved. The germline CDR1 and CDR2 sequences are MNHGY and SVAAGI. The CDR3 totals 11 residues. The V and J ends lost 6 bases and 6 bases respectively, with 7 bases between them. The CDR3 region has the DNA TGTGCCAGCAGCGTCCTGGATACGCAGTATTTT. This codes for CASSVLDTQYF.

This chain connects TRBV6-7 to TRBJ2-1, with TRBD1 identical over 7 bases. TRBV6-7 carries the ORF label, with uncertain function. Unmatched junction bases numbered 12, after V lost 5 bases and J lost 8 bases. This CDR3 is 15 amino acids long. The CDR3 region is CASSTRQGRGDEQFF. CDR3 sequence (DNA): TGTGCCAGCAGTACGAGACAGGGTCGTGGGGATGAGCAGTTCTTC.

The chain recombines TRBV7-6 with TRBJ2-1; TRBD2 matches 10 bases. Losses at the gene ends were 4 bases for V and 4 bases for J; bases not matched to a gene: 4. Germline V gives CDR1 SGHVS, CDR2 FNYEAQ. The CDR3 covers 15 residues. CDR3 sequence: CASSSLAGRYNEQFF. As DNA, the CDR3 is TGTGCCAGCAGCTCACTAGCGGGGAGGTACAATGAGCAGTTCTTC. The full variable domain, completed using reference TRBV7-6 and TRBJ2-1, is GAGVSQSPRYKVTKRGQDVALRCDPISGHVSLYWYRQALGQGPEFLTYFNYEAQQDKSGLPNDRFSAERPEGSISTLTIQRTEQRDSAMYRCASSSLAGRYNEQFFGPGTRLTVL.

There are a few counts of this clone. The rearrangement links TRBV11-3 to TRBJ1-5; tentatively, D is TRBD1 (5 bases). V lost 2 bases and J 7 bases, leaving 12 bases between the germline ends. Germline assignment: CDR1 SGHNT and CDR2 YENEEA. This CDR3 region has 14 residues. CDR3 protein: CASSLQGRAQPQHF. The CDR3 bases are TGTGCCAGCAGCTTACAAGGCAGGGCCCAGCCCCAGCATTTT.

This chain uses TRBV6-8 with TRBJ2-3, with D uncertain. The CDR3 is 14 residues long. Germline values: CDR1 MNHGY, CDR2 SAAAGT. Trimming shortened V by 5 bases and J by 4 bases, and 13 bases separated the two germline ends. The CDR3 sequence: CASSPLPRADTQYF. As DNA, the CDR3 is TGTGCCAGCAGTCCCCTCCCGAGAGCAGATACGCAGTATTTT.

The chain recombines TRBV19 with TRBJ1-6, with D maybe TRBD1 (5 bases). V was trimmed by 5 bases and J by 4 bases, leaving 12 bases between them. The germline V gene has CDR1 LNHDA and CDR2 SQIVND (reference sequence). This CDR3 is built from 15 residues. This chain's CDR3 is CASSPGGGYNSPLHF. CDR3 sequence (DNA): TGTGCCAGTAGTCCCGGGGGGGGTTATAATTCACCCCTCCACTTT.

The J gene is TRBJ1-4, the V gene TRBV5-1; D gene ambiguous. Deletions cut 4 bases from V and 1 base from J, with 11 bases between. The CDR3 sequence is 15 residues long. Germline V gives CDR1 SGHRS, CDR2 YFSETQ. The CDR3 region has the DNA TGCGCCAGCAGCCCCAGCGGGTTAACTAATGAAAAACTGTTTTTT. Protein product: CASSPSGLTNEKLFF.

This chain uses TRBV12-5 with TRBJ1-5, with TRBD1 matching over 10 bases. The CDR3 covers 17 residues. V shed 1 base, J shed 3 bases, and the junction held 6 bases outside the gene matches. Germline CDR1 reads LGHNT; CDR2 reads FRNRAP. CDR3 region: CASGLATGGYLNQPQHF. The DNA of the CDR3 is TGTGCTAGTGGTTTGGCGACAGGGGGCTACCTCAATCAGCCCCAGCATTTT.

The chain uses TRBV6-8 and TRBJ2-1; no definite D call. CDR1 is MNHGY, CDR2 SAAAGT, per germline. This CDR3 is built from 14 residues. Trimming stripped 6 bases from V and 0 bases from J, with 9 bases between. The CDR3 region has the DNA TGTGCCAGCAGCGACCAGAGCTCCTACAATGAGCAGTTCTTC. This gives the protein CASSDQSSYNEQFF.

The chain joins TRBV10-2 to TRBJ2-7; 12 bases align to TRBD2. Trimming removed 6 bases from V and 1 base from J; junction bases left unmatched: 13. CDR3 size: 18 residues. CDR1 is WSHSY, CDR2 SAAADI, per germline. The DNA of the CDR3 is TGCGCCAGCAGCGAATCAGGACTAGCGGGGTCGGGGTCCTACGAGCAGTACTTC. This gives the protein CASSESGLAGSGSYEQYF.

The J gene is TRBJ1-4, the V gene TRBV19; possibly TRBD1 for D (6 bases). CDR3 length: 15 amino acids. The V end lost 7 bases, the J end lost 6 bases, and 18 bases lay between the germline ends. Germline CDR1 LNHDA, CDR2 SQIVND (reference sequence). The CDR3 loop is CASIRLGGADEKLFF. CDR3 bases: TGTGCCAGTATCCGGCTGGGGGGCGCGGATGAAAAACTGTTTTTT. Variable domain in full (rest from reference TRBV19 and TRBJ1-4): DGGITQSPKYLFRKEGQNVTLSCEQNLNHDAMYWYRQDPGQGLRLIYYSQIVNDFQKGDIAEGYSVSREKKESFPLTVTSAQKNPTAFYLCASIRLGGADEKLFFGSGTQLSVL.

The gene calls are TRBV7-1 and TRBJ2-3; D is perhaps TRBD1 (5 bases). TRBV7-1 is identified as an open reading frame with a role that is uncertain. The CDR3 loop spans 15 amino acids. V lost 4 bases and J 4 bases, leaving 15 bases between the germline ends. The CDR3 sequence: CASSLRARAADTQYF. The DNA of the CDR3 is TGTGCCAGCAGCTTACGGGCCAGGGCAGCAGATACGCAGTATTTT.

CDR3 nucleotides: TGCGCCAGCAGCCCTCGGGGGGAGTACACTGAAGCTTTCTTT. Its protein is CASSPRGEYTEAFF. The rearrangement joins TRBV5-1 to TRBJ1-1; perhaps TRBD1 as D (5 bases). The CDR3 has 14 residues. V was pared by 4 bases and J by 3 bases, with 13 bases between. The germline V gene encodes CDR1 SGHRS and CDR2 YFSETQ.

The gene calls are TRBV6-8 and TRBJ2-5; TRBD2 aligns across 8 bases. This CDR3 is 17 amino acids long. Germline-derived CDR1 and CDR2 are MNHGY and SAAAGT. V gave up 0 bases and J gave up 5 bases; unmatched junction bases: 11. This CDR3 reads CASSYSGTRGSGETQYF. For the CDR3, the DNA is TGTGCCAGCAGTTACTCCGGGACTAGGGGTAGTGGGGAGACCCAGTACTTC.

The gene calls are TRBV7-2 and TRBJ2-1; D remains unclear. The V gene's germline CDR1 is SGHTA and CDR2 FQGNSA. The V gene lost 5 bases and the J gene lost 1 base, with 12 bases spanning the gap. CDR3 length: 15 residues. CDR3 DNA: TGTGCCAGCAGCGCCCGGTCCGGATCCTACAATGAGCAGTTCTTC. Its translation is CASSARSGSYNEQFF.

The chain employs TRBV5-1 and TRBJ1-4, with 11 positions matching TRBD1. The CDR3 contains 17 residues. CDR1 SGHRS and CDR2 YFSETQ come from the germline V gene. Trimming took 4 bases from V and 0 from J; bases not matched to a gene: 5. The DNA for the CDR3 is TGCGCCAGCAGCCCAGGGACAGGGGGAGCAACTAATGAAAAACTGTTTTTT. Amino acid sequence: CASSPGTGGATNEKLFF.

The chain employs TRBV28 and TRBJ2-7; 12 nucleotides line up with TRBD2. The CDR3 has 17 amino acids. CDR1 and CDR2 from the germline V gene are MDHEN and SYDVKM. J lost 3 bases, V lost 3 bases, and 9 bases had no gene match. The DNA for the CDR3 is TGTGCCAGCAGTTTTATACATCTAGCGGGAGGGATCTACGAGCAGTACTTC. It yields the protein CASSFIHLAGGIYEQYF. Combining the CDR3 with reference TRBV28 and TRBJ2-7 gives the whole variable domain DVKVTQSSRYLVKRTGEKVFLECVQDMDHENMFWYRQDPGLGLRLIYFSYDVKMKEKGDIPEGYSVSREKKERFSLILESASTNQTSMYLCASSFIHLAGGIYEQYFGPGTRLTVT.

On this clone itself: A base was left unread or ambiguous, and X is written for its residue. V and J are TRBV5-1 and TRBJ1-1, with D possibly being TRBD1 (6 bases). CDR1 SGHRS and CDR2 YFSETQ come from the germline V gene. Trimming shortened V by 2 bases and J by 1 base, and 18 bases separated the two germline ends. The CDR3 has 17 residues. For the CDR3, the DNA is TGCGCCAGCAGCTTCCACAGGGRAAATAAGGGGAACACTGAAGCTTTCTTT. This codes for CASSFHRXNKGNTEAFF.